This T cell receptor (beta chain) stems from a study of T cell changes during pregnancy in multiple sclerosis. This table comes from immunoSEQ multiplex PCR, and its TCRdb copy is limited to in-frame clones, with some not included. The top ten hold 4.8% of the sample, which has tens of thousands of clones, 90% to 95% seen once. The germline V gene has CDR1 SGHRS and CDR2 YFSETQ. There are 17 residues in the CDR3. V dropped 4 bases and J dropped 6; count of bases not matched to a gene: 12. Sequencing was performed on peripheral blood, taken in the first trimester of pregnancy. The TCR sequence derives from a female donor in good health, enrolled as a control in a pregnancy study. This chain links TRBV5-1 with TRBJ2-3; TRBD1 matches at 12 bases. CDR3 in DNA: TGCGCCAGCAGCCTGTCACCGGGACAGGGGGCGCCGGATACGCAGTATTTT. Its protein product is CASSLSPGQGAPDTQYF. The whole variable domain, filled in from reference TRBV5-1 and TRBJ2-3, reads KAGVTQTPRYLIKTRGQQVTLSCSPISGHRSVSWYQQTPGQGLQFLFEYFSETQRNKGNFPGRFSGRQFSNSRSEMNVSTLELGDSALYLCASSLSPGQGAPDTQYFGPGTRLTVL.